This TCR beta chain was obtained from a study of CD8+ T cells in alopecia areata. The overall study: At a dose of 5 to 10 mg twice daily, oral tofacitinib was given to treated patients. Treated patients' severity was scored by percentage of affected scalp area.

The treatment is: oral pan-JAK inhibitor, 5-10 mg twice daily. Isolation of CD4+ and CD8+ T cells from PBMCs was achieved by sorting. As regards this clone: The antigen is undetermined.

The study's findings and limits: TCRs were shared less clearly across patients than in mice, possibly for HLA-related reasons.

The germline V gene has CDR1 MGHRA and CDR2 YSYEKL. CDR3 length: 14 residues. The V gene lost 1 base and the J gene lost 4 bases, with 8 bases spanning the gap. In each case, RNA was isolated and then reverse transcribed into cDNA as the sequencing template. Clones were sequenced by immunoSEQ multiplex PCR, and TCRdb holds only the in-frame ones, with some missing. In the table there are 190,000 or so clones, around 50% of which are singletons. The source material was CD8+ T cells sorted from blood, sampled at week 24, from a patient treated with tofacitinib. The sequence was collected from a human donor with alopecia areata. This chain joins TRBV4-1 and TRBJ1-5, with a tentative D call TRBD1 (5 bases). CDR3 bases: TGCGCCAGCAGCCAAGGGGGACCGAATCAGCCCCAGCATTTT. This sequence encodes CASSQGGPNQPQHF.